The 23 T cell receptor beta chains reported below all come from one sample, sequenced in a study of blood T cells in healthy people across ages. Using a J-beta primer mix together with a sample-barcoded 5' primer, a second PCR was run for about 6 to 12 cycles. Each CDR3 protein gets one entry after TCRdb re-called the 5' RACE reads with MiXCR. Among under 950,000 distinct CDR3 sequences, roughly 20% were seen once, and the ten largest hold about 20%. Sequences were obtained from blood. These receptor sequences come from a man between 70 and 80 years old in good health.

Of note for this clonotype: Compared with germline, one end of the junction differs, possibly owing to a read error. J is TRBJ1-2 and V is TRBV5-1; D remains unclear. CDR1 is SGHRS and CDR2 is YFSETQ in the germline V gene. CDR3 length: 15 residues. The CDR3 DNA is TGCGCCAGCAGCTTGGGCCAAGGGTGGAACTATGGCTACCCCTTC. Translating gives CASSLGQGWNYGYPF. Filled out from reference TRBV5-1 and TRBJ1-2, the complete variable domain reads KAGVTQTPRYLIKTRGQQVTLSCSPISGHRSVSWYQQTPGQGLQFLFEYFSETQRNKGNFPGRFSGRQFSNSRSEMNVSTLELGDSALYLCASSLGQGWNYGYPFGSGTRLTVV.

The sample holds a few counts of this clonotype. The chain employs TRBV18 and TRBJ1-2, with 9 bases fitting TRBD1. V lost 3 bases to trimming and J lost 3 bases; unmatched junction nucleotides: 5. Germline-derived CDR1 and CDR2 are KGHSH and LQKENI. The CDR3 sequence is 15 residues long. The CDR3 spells CASSPSRQGDYGYTF. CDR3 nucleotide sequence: TGTGCCAGCTCACCCTCTCGACAGGGGGACTATGGCTACACCTTC.

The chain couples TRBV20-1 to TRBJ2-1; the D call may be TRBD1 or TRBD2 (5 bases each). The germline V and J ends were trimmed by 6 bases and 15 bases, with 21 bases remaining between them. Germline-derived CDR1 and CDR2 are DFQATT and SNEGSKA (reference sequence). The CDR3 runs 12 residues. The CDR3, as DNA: TGCAGTGCAGAAAACCAGGGAGAGGTTCTGTTCTTC. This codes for CSAENQGEVLFF.

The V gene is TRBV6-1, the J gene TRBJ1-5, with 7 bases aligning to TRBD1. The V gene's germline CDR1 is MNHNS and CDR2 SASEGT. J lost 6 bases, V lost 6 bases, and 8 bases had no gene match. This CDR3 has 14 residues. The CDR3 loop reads CASRLQGTRQPQHF. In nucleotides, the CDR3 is TGTGCCAGCAGGTTACAGGGGACACGTCAGCCCCAGCATTTT.

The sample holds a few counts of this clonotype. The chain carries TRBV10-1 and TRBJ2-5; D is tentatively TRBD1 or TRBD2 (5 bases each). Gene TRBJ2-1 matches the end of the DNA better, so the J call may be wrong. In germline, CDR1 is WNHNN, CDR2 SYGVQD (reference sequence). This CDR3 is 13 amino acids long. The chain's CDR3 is CASSETGKRGQFF. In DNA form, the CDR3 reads TGCGCCAGCAGTGAGACAGGAAAACGGGGGCAGTTCTTC.

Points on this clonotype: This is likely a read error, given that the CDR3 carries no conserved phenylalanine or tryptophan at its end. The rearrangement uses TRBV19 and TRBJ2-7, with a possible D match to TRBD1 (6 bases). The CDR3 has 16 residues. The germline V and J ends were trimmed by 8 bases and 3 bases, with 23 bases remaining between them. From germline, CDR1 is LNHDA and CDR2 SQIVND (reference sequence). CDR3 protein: CASAYATGTRFYEQYL. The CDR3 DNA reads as TGTGCCAGTGCCTATGCCACCGGGACAAGGTTCTACGAGCAGTACCTC.

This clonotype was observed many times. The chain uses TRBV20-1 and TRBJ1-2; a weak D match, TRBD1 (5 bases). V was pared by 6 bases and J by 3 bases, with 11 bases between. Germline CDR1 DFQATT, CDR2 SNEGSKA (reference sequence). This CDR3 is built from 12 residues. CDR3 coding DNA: TGCAGTGCCACGGGGGGGTACTATGGCTACACCTTC. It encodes CSATGGYYGYTF.

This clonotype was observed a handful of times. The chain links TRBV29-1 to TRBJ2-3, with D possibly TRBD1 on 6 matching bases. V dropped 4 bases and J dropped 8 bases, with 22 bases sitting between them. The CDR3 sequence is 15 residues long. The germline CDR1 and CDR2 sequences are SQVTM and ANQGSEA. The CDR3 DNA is TGCAGCGTTGCCAGGGGCTCTCAACCGGGTGGTACGCAGTATTTT. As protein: CSVARGSQPGGTQYF.

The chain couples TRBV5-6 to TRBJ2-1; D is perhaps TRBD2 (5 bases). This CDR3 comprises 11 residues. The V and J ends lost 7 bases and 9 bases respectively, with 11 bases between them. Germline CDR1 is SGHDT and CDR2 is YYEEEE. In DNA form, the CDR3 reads TGTGCCAGCGGGCAAGGGAGTGAGCAGTTCTTC. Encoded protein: CASGQGSEQFF.

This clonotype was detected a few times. CDR3 region: CASSSRPIFMNTEAFF. In DNA, the CDR3 is TGTGCCAGCTCATCTAGACCGATATTTATGAACACTGAAGCTTTCTTT. The chain recombines TRBV18 with TRBJ1-1; D unclear. Trimming cost V 5 bases and J 0 bases, with 16 bases left between them. The CDR3 extends over 16 amino acids. Germline CDR1 reads KGHSH; CDR2 reads LQKENI.

The CDR3 is CASSPNRGGREQCV. CDR3 bases: TGTGCCAGCAGTCCAAACAGGGGAGGGAGAGAGCAGTGCGTC. This sequence joins TRBV28 and TRBJ2-7; either TRBD1 or TRBD2 may fit D (7 bases each). This CDR3 has 14 amino acids. The germline gives CDR1 MDHEN, CDR2 SYDVKM.

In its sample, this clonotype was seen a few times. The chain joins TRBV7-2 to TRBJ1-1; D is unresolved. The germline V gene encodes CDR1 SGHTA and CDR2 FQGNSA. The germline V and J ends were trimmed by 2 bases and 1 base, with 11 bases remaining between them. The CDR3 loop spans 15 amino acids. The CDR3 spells CASSLRAVQNTEAFF. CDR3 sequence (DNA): TGTGCCAGCAGCTTACGGGCAGTTCAGAACACTGAAGCTTTCTTT. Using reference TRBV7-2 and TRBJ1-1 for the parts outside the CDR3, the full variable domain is GAGVSQSPSNKVTEKGKDVELRCDPISGHTALYWYRQSLGQGLEFLIYFQGNSAPDKSGLPSDRFSAERTGGSVSTLTIQRTQQEDSAVYLCASSLRAVQNTEAFFGQGTRLTVV.

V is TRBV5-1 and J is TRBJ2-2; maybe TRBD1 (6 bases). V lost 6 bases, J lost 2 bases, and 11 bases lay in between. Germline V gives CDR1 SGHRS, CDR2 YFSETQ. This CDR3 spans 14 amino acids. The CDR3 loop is CASTRDTNTGELFF. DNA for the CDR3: TGCGCCAGCACCCGGGACACCAACACCGGGGAGCTGTTTTTT.

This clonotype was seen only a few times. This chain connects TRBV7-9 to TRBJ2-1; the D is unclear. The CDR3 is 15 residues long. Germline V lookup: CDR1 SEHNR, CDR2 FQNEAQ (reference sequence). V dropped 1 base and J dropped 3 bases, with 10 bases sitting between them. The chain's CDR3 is CASSLGNGIYNEQFF. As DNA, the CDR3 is TGTGCCAGCAGCTTAGGAAATGGGATCTACAATGAGCAGTTCTTC.

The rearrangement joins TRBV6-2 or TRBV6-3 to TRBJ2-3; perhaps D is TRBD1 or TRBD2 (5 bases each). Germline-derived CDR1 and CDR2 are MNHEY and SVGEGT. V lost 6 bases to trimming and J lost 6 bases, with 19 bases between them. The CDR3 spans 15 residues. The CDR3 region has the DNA TGTGCCAGCAGGGGGGTTGAGTTTGGACTGGATACGCAGTATTTT. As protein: CASRGVEFGLDTQYF.

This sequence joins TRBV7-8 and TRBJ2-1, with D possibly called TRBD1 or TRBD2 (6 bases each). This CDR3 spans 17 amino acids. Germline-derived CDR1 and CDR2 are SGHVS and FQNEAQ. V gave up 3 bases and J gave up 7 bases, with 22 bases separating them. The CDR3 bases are TGTGCCAGCAGCTTGACAGGCGGGAACTCATGGGGGAATGAGCAGTTCTTC. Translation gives CASSLTGGNSWGNEQFF.

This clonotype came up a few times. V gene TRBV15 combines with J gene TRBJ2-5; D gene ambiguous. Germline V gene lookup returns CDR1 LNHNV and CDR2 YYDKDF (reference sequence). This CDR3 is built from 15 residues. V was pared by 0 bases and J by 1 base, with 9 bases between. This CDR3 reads CATSREGDGQETQYF. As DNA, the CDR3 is TGTGCCACCAGCAGAGAGGGCGACGGCCAAGAGACCCAGTACTTC.

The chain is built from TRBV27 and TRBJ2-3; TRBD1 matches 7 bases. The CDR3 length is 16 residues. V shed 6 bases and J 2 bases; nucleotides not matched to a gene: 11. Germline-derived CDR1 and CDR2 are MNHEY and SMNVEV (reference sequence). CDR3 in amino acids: CASSRGTPHYTDTQYF. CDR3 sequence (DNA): TGTGCCAGCAGCAGGGGGACACCCCATTACACAGATACGCAGTATTTT.

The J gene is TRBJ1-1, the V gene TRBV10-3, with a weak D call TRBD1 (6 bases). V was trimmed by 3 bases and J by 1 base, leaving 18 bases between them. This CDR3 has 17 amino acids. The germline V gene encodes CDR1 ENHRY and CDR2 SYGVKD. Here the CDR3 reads CAISDHQGGGTNTEAFF. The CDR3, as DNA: TGTGCCATCAGTGACCACCAAGGGGGGGGGACGAACACTGAAGCTTTCTTT.

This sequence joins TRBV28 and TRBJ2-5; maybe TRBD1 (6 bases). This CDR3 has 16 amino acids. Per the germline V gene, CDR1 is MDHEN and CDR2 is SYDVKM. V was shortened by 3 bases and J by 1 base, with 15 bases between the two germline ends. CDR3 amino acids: CASSFGTYILQETQYF. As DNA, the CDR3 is TGTGCCAGCAGTTTCGGGACATATATCCTCCAAGAGACCCAGTACTTC.

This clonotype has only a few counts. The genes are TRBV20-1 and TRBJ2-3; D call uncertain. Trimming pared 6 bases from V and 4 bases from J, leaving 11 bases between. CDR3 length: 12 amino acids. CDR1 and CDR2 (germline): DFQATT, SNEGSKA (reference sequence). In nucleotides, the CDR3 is TGCAGTGCAACACCACCGTCAGATACGCAGTATTTT. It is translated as CSATPPSDTQYF.

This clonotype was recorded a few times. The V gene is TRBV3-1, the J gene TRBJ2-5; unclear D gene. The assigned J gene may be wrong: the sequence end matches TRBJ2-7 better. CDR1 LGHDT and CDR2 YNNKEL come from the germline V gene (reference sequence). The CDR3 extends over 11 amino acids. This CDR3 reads CASSQKHEQYF. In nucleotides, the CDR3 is TGTGCCAGCAGCCAAAAGCACGAGCAGTACTTC.

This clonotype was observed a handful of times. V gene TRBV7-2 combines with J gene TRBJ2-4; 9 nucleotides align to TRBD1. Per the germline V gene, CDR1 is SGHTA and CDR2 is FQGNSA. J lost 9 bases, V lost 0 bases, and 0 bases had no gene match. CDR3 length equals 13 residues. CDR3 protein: CASSLAGQGIQYF. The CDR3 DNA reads TGTGCCAGCAGCTTAGCGGGACAGGGCATTCAGTACTTC.